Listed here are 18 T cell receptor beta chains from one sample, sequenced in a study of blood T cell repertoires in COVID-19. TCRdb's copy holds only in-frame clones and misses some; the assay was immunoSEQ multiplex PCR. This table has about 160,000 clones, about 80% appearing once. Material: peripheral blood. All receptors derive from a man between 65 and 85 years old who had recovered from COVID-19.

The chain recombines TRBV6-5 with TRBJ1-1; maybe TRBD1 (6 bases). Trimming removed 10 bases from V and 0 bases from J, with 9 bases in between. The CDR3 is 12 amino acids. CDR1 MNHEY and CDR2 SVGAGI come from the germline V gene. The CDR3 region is CATGQMNTEAFF. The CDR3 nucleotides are TGTGCCACCGGACAGATGAACACTGAAGCTTTCTTT.

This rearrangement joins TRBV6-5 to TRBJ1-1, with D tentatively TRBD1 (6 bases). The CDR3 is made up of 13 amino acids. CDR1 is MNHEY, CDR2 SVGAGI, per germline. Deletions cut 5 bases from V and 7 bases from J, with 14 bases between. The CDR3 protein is CASSPDRSREAFF. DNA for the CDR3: TGTGCCAGCAGTCCCGACAGGAGCCGTGAAGCTTTCTTT.

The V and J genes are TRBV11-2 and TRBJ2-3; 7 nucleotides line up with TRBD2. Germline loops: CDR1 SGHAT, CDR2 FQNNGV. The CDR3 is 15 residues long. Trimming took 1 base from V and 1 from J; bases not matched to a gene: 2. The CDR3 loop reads CASSLGTSGTDTQYF. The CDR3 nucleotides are TGTGCCAGCAGCTTAGGGACTAGTGGCACAGATACGCAGTATTTT.

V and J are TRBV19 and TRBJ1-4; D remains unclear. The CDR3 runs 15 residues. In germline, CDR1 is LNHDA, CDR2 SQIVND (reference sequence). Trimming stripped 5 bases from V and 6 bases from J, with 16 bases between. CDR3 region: CASSPGPGSYEKLFF. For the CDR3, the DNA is TGTGCCAGTAGTCCTGGCCCGGGATCGTATGAAAAACTGTTTTTT.

CDR3 DNA sequence: TGTGCCAGCAGTTACAAGGCAGGGGGAAATGGCTACACCTTC. Translating it yields CASSYKAGGNGYTF. The chain recombines TRBV6-5 with TRBJ1-2; 7 bases are shared with TRBD1. The germline V gene encodes CDR1 MNHEY and CDR2 SVGAGI. V trimming: 2 bases; J trimming: 6 bases; junction bases outside the gene matches: 6. The CDR3 loop spans 14 amino acids.

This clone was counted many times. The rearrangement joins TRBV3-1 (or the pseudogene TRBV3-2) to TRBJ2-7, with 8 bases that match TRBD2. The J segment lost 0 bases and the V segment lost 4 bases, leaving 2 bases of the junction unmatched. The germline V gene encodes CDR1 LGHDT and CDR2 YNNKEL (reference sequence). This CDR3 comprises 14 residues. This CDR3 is CASSPGTSSYEQYF. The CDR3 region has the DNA TGTGCCAGCAGCCCCGGGACTAGCTCCTACGAGCAGTACTTC.

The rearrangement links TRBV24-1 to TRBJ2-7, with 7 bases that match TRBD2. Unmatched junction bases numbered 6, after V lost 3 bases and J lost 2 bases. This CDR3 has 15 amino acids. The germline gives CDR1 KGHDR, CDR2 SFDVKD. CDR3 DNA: TGTGCCACCAGTGATCCCTTGGGGGGGACCTACGAGCAGTACTTC. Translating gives CATSDPLGGTYEQYF.

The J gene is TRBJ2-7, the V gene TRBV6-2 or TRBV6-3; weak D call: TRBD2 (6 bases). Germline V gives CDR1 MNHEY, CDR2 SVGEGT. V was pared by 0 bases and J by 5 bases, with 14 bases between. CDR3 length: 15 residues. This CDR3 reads CASSYSRVSSDEQYF. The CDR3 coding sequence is TGTGCCAGCAGTTACTCGAGAGTTTCTAGCGACGAGCAGTACTTC.

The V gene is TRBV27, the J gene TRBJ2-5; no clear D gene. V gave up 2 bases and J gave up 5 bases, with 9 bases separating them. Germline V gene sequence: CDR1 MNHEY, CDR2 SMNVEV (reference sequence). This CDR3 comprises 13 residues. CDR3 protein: CASSLSSSETQYF. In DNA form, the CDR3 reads TGTGCCAGCAGTTTAAGTAGTTCCGAGACCCAGTACTTC.

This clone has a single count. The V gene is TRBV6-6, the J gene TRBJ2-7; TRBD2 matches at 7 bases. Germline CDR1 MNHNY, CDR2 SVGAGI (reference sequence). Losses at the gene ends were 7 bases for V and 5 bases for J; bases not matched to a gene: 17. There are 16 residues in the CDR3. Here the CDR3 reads CASTSYKAGVGHEQYF. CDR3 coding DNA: TGTGCCAGCACCAGTTACAAGGCGGGAGTGGGCCACGAGCAGTACTTC.

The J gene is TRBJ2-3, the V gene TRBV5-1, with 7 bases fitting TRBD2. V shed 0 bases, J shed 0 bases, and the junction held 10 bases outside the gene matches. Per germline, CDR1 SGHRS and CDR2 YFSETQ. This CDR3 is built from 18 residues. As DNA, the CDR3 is TGCGCCAGCAGCTTGGGGACATTACTAGCGACTAGCACAGATACGCAGTATTTT. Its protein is CASSLGTLLATSTDTQYF.

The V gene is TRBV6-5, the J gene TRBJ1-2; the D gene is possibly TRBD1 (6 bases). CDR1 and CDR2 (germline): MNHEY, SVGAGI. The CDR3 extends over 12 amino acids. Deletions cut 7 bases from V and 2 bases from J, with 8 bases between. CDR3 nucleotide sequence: TGTGCCAGCAAAGACAGGAACTATGGCTACACCTTC. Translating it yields CASKDRNYGYTF.

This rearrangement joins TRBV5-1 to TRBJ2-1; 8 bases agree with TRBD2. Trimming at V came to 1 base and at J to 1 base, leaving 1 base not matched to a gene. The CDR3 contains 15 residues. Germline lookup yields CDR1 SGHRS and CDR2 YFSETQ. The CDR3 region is CASSLIAGSYNEQFF. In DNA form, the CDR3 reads TGCGCCAGCAGCTTGATAGCGGGGTCCTACAATGAGCAGTTCTTC.

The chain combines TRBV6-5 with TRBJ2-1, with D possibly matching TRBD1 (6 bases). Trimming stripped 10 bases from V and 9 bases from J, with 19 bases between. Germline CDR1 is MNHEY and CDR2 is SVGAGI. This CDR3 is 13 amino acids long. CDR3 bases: TGTGCCACTTGGGGTACAGGGTTTGGTGAGCAGTTCTTC. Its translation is CATWGTGFGEQFF.

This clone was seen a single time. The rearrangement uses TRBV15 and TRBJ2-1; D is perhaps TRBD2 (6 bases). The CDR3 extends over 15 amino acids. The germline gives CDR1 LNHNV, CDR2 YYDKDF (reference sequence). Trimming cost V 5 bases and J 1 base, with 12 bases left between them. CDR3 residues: CATSGVGGSYNEQFF. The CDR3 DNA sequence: TGTGCCACCAGCGGTGTGGGGGGATCCTACAATGAGCAGTTCTTC.

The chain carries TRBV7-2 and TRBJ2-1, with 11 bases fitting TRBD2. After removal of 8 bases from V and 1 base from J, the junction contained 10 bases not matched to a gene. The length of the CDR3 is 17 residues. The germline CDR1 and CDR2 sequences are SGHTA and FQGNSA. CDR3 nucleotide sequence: TGTGCCAGCCAGGGGCTAGCGGGAGGACTGTCCTACAATGAGCAGTTCTTC. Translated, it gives CASQGLAGGLSYNEQFF.

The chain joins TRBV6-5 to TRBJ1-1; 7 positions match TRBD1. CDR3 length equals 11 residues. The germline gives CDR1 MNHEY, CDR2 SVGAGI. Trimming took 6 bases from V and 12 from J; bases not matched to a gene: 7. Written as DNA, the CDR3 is TGTGCCAGCAGCAAGACAGGGTTAACTTTCTTT. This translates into CASSKTGLTFF.

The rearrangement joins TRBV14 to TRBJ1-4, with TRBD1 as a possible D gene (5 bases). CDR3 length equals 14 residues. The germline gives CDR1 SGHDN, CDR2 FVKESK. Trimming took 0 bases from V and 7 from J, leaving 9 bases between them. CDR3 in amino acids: CASSQEWGREKLFF. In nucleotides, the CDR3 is TGTGCCAGCAGCCAAGAGTGGGGCCGTGAAAAACTGTTTTTT.